Below, 2 T cell receptor beta chains from the same sample are listed, as sequenced in a study of blood T cells in healthy people across ages (dated by TCRdb to about 2015). The receptor library was made with 5' RACE. Sequenced on an Illumina HiSeq 2500. A second about 7 to 11 cycle PCR used a sample-barcoded 5' primer and a J-beta primer mix. The public reads were run again by TCRdb, first through fastp at Q25 and then through MiXCR, and only productive beta chains were kept. When rows share a CDR3 protein, they turn into one entry using the most common DNA and genes. The sample yields about 1,600,000 distinct CDR3 sequences; 40% to 50% were counted once. 7.9% of the sample rests with the top ten. What was sequenced was blood. These receptors were obtained from a woman aged 18-29 years in good health.

The chain uses TRBV7-9 and TRBJ2-4; the D is unclear. V gave up 3 bases and J gave up 0 bases, with 9 bases separating them. This CDR3 region has 15 residues. The germline CDR1 and CDR2 sequences are SEHNR and FQNEAQ (reference sequence). CDR3 loop: CASSFVDLAKNIQYF. The CDR3 nucleotides are TGTGCCAGCAGCTTTGTGGATCTAGCCAAAAACATTCAGTACTTC.

This clonotype was detected a few times. The chain is built from TRBV20-1 and TRBJ2-3; 8 nucleotides agree with TRBD2. This CDR3 comprises 15 residues. The trim removed 5 bases at V and 5 bases at J, leaving 12 bases unmatched. CDR1 is DFQATT and CDR2 is SNEGSKA in the germline V gene (reference sequence). CDR3 residues: CSAPARGGGRDTQYF. CDR3 DNA: TGCAGTGCTCCGGCCCGGGGCGGGGGGAGAGATACGCAGTATTTT.